This T cell receptor beta chain was sequenced for a study of blood T cells in healthy people across ages. Isolation recovered at least 6.5 million PBMCs from every sample. A J-beta primer mix and a sample-barcoded 5' primer were used in a second PCR of roughly 6 to 12 cycles. A tag from a template-switch adaptor with 12 random nucleotides marked each cDNA molecule. Each CDR3 protein is one row after TCRdb ran MiXCR on the 5' RACE reads. This table has fewer than 2 million distinct CDR3 sequences, more than 35% appearing once. The V gene's germline CDR1 is SGHTA and CDR2 FQGNSA. V shed 4 bases and J 9 bases; nucleotides not matched to a gene: 5. The CDR3 runs 15 residues. The study, taken as a whole, reports: Expanded clonotype shifts may have been confounded, as the donors had an unknown CMV status.

About this clonotype itself: Antigen: not known.

The V and J genes are TRBV7-2 and TRBJ2-1, with 14 bases fitting TRBD2. The sequencing input was blood. The clonotype was recovered from a human donor in good health. The CDR3 is CASSSRLAGGSEQFF. The CDR3, as DNA: TGTGCCAGCAGCTCTCGACTAGCGGGGGGGAGTGAGCAGTTCTTC.